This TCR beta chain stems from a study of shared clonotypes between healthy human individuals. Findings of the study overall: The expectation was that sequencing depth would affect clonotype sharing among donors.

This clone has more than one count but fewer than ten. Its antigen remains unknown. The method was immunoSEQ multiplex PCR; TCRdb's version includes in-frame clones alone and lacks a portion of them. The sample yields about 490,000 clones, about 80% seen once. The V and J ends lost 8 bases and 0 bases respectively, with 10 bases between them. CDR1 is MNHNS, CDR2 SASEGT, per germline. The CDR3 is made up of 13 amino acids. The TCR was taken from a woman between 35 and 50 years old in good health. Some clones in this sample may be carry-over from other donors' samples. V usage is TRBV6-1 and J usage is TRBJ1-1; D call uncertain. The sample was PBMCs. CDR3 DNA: TGTGCCAGCGGCCGACAAATGAACACTGAAGCTTTCTTT. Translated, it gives CASGRQMNTEAFF.